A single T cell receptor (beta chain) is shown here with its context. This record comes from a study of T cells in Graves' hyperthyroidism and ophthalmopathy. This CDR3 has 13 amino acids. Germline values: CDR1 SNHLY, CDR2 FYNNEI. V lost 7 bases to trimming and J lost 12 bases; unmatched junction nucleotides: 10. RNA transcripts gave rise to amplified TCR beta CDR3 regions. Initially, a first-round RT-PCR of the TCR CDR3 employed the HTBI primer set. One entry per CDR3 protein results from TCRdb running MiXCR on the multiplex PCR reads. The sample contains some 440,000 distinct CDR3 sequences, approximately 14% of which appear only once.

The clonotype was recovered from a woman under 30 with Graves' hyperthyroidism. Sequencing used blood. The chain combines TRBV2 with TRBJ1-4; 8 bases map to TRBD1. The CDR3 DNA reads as TGTGCCAGCACTACGGGACAGGTTCTGGAACTGTTTTTT. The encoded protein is CASTTGQVLELFF.